Sequencing of this T cell receptor beta chain was carried out in a study of cytomegalovirus exposure and HLA in healthy donors (dated by TCRdb to 2016 to 2017). Describing the broader study: The 500 to 800 repertoires of the first cohort and the 120 validation repertoires were produced on the same platform, according to a later analysis. To predict cytomegalovirus infection status, the study brought together high-throughput TCR immunosequencing, statistical association of individual TCRs with disease status, and machine learning. In addition to the first cohort of around 670 subjects, a separate validation cohort of 130 or so different subjects was used. The study aimed to test whether signatures of past pathogen exposure could be identified by cataloging public T cell receptors. Points the paper makes about the study in general: Most TCR sequences were seen in very few donors, while some public TCRs were found in many individuals. A few of the identified cytomegalovirus-associated TCR beta chains were confirmed in vitro to be specific for cytomegalovirus antigens. A later analysis found that TCRs clustered in the first cohort also tended to co-occur in the roughly 120 validation repertoires, with 94% of cluster scores above 0. The study gave a list of 150 to 200 TCR beta chains associated with cytomegalovirus. The authors suggested that the approach could potentially be generalized to other disease states and immunological phenotypes. In both the original and validation cohorts, the classifier was reported to diagnose cytomegalovirus status with high specificity and sensitivity. A later analysis lacked HLA typing for the validation cohort, so it scored co-occurrence in that cohort across all 110 or so repertoires.

Donors formed part of the validation cohort, which comprised 120 subjects and was distinct from the first cohort of some 700 subjects. The V end gives up 0 bases and the J end 8 bases, leaving 6 bases in the junction not matched to a gene. Reading the germline V gene gives CDR1 ENHRY and CDR2 SYGVKD. There are 16 amino acids in the CDR3, from cysteine to phenylalanine inclusive. Left in the record is the CDR3 DNA by itself, 48 bases read in frame from the first base. The library came from the immunoSEQ multiplex PCR assay. The study's own analysis went as follows. To diagnose cytomegalovirus status from the catalog of TCR beta chain sequences, a statistical classification framework was built. TCRdb's version of the immuneACCESS table is confined to in-frame rearrangements and falls short of the full clone set. An unresolved V gene accounts for under half of the shortfall where checked; the remainder is of unknown origin. The V and J calls and clone size were taken over from that table, and D and trimming were inferred from the DNA. The sample data list approximately 160,000 clones, and about 90% of these were observed just once. The ten largest clones capture approximately 10% of the sample.

On this clone itself: This clone's antigen is unknown. No much larger clonotype is one base removed from it; base qualities were not supplied.

This TCR was sampled from a woman between 18 and 29 years old in good health and CMV-seropositive. The sample consisted of PBMCs. The sequence joins TRBV10-3 to TRBJ2-1, with 11 middle bases fitting TRBD1. The CDR3 reads as follows: CAISESGTGGRDEQFF. In nucleotides, the sequence is TGTGCCATCAGTGAGTCAGGGACAGGGGGTAGGGATGAGCAGTTCTTC.